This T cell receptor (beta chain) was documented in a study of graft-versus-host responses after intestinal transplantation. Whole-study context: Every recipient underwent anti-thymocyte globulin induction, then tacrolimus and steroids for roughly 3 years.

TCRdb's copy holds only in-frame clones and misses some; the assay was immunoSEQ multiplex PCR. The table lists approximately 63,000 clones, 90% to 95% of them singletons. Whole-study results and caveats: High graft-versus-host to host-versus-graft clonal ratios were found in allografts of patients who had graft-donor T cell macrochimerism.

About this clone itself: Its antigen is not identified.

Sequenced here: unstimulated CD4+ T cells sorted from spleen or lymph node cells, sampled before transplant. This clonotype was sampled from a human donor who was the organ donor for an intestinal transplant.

The CDR3 nucleotides are TGCGCCAGCAGCTTGGAGGGCTTTGGCTACACCTTC. Translated, it gives CASSLEGFGYTF. The V gene is TRBV5-1, the J gene TRBJ1-2, with no clear D. Germline CDR1 is SGHRS and CDR2 is YFSETQ. The CDR3 loop spans 12 amino acids. Trimming removed 0 bases at V and 7 bases at J, with 7 bases between.